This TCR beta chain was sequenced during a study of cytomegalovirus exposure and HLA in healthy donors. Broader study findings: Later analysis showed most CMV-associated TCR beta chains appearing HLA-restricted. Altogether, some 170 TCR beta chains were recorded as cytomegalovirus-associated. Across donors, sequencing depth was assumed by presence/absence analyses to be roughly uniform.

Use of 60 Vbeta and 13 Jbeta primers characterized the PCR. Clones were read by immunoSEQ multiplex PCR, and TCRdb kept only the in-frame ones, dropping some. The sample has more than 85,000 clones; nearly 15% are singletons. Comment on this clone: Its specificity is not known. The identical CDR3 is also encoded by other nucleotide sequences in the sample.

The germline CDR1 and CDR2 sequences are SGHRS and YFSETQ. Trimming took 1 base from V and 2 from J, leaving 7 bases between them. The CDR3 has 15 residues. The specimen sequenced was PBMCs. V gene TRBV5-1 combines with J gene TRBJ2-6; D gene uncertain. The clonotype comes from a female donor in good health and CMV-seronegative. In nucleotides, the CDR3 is TGCGCCAGCAGCTTGACAGTGCCTGGGGCCAACGTCCTGACTTTC. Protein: CASSLTVPGANVLTF.